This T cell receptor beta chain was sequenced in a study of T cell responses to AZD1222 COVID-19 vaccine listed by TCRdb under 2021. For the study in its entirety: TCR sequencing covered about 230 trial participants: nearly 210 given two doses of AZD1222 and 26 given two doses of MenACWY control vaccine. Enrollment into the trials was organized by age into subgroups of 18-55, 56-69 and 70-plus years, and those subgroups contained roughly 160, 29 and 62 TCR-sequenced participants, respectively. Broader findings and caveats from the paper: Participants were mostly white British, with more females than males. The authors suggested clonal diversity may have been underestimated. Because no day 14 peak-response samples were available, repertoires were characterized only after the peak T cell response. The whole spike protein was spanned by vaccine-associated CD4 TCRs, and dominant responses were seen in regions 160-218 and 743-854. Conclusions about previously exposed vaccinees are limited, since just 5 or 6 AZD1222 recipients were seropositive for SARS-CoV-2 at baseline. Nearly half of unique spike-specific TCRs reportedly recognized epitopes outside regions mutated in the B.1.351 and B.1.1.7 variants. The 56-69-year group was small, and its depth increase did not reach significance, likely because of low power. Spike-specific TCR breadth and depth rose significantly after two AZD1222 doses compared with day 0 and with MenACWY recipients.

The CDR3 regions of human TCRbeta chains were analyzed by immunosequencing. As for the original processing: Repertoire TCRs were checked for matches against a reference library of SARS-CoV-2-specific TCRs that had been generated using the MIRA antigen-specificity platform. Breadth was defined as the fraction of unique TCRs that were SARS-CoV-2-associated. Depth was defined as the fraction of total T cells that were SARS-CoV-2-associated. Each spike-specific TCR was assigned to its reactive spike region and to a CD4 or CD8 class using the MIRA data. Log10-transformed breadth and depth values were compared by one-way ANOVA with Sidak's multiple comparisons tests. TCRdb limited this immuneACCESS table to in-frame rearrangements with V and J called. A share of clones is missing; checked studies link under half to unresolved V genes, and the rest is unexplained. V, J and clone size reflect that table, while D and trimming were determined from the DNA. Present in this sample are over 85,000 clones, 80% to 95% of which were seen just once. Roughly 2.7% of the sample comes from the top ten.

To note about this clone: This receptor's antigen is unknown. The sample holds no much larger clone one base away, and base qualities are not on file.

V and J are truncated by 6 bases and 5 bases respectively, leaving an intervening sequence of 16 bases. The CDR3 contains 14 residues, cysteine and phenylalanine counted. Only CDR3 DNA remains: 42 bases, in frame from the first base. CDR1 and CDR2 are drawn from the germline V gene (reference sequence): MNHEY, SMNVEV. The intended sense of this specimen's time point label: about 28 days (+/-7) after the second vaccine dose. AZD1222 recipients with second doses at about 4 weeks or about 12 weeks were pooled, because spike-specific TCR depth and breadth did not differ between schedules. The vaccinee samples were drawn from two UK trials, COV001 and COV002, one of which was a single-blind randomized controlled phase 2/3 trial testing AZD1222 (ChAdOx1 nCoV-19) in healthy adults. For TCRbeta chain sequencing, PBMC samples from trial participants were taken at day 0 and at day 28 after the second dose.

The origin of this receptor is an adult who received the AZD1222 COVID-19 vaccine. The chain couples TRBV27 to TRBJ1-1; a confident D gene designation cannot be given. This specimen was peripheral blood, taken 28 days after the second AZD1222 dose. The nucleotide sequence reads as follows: TGTGCCAGCAGACCCCGGACGGGTTCAACTGAAGCTTTCTTT. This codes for CASRPRTGSTEAFF.